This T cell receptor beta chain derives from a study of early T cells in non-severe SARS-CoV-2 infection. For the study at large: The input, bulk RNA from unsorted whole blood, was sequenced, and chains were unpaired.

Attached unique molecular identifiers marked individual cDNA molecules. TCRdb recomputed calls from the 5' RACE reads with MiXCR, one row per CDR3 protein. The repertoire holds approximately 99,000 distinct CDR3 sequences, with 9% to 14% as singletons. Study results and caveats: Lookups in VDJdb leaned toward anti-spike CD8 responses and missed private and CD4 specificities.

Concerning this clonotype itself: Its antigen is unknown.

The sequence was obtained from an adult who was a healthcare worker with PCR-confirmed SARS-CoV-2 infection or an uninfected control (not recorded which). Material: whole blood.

CDR3 loop: CASSQDWQGDYGYTF. The CDR3 DNA follows: TGTGCCAGCAGCCAAGACTGGCAGGGGGACTATGGCTACACCTTC. The chain joins TRBV14 to TRBJ1-2; 7 bases map to TRBD1. The germline V gene has CDR1 SGHDN and CDR2 FVKESK. V gave up 0 bases and J gave up 3 bases; unmatched junction bases: 4. This CDR3 is 15 amino acids long.